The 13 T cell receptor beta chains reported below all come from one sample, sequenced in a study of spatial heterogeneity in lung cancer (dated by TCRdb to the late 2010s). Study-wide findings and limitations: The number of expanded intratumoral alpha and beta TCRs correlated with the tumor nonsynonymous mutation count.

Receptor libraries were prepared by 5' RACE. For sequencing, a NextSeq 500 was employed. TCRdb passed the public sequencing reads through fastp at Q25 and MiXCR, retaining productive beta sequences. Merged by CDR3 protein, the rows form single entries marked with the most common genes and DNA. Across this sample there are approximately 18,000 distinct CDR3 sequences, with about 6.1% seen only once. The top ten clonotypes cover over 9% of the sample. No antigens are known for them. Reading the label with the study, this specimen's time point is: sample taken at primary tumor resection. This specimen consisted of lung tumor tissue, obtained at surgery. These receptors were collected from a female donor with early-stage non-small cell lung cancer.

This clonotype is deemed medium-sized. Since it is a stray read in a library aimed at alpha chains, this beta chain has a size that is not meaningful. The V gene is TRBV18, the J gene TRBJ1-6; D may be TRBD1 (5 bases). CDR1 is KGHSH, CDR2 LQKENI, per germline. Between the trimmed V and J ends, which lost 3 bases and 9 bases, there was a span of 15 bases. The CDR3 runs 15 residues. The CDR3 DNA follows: TGTGCCAGCTCACCGGGGGACTCTTCCTTTTCACCCCTCCACTTT. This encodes CASSPGDSSFSPLHF.

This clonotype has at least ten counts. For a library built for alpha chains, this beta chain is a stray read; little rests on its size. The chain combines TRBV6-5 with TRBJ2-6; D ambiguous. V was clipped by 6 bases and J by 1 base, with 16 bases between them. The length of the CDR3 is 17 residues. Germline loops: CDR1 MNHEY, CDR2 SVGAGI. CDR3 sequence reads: CASSQTHLQSGANVLTF. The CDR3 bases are TGTGCCAGCAGCCAAACCCACCTACAATCTGGGGCCAACGTCCTGACTTTC.

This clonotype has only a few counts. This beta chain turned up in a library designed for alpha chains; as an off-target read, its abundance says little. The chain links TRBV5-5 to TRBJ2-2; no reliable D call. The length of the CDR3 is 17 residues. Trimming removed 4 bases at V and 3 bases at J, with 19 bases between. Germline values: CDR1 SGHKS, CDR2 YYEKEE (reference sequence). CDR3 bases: TGTGCCAGCAGCCCGCAGGAGCGCGGAGATTACACCGGGGAGCTGTTTTTT. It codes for CASSPQERGDYTGELFF.

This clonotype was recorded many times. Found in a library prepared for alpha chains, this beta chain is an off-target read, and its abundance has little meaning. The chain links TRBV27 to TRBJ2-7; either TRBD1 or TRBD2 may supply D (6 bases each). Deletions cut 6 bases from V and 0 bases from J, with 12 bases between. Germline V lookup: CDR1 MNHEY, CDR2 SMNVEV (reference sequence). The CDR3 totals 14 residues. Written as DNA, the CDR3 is TGTGCCAGCAGATTGGCGGGACACTCCTACGAGCAGTACTTC. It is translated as CASRLAGHSYEQYF.

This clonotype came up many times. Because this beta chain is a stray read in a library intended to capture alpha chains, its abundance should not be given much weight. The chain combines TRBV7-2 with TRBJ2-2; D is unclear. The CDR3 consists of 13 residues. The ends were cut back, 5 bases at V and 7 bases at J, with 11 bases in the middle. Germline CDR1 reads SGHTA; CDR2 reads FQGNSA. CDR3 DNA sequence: TGTGCCAGCAGCCTCAACCCGGGCGGGGAGCTGTTTTTT. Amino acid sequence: CASSLNPGGELFF.

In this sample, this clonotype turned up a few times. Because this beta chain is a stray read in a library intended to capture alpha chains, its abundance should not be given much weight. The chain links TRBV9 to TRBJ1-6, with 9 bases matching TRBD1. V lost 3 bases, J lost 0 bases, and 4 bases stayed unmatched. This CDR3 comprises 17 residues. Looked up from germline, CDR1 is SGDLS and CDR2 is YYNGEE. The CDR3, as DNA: TGTGCCAGCAGCGGCGGGACAGGGAGCTCCTATAATTCACCCCTCCACTTT. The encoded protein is CASSGGTGSSYNSPLHF. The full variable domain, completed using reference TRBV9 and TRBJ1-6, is DSGVTQTPKHLITATGQRVTLRCSPRSGDLSVYWYQQSLDQGLQFLIQYYNGEERAKGNILERFSAQQFPDLHSELNLSSLELGDSALYFCASSGGTGSSYNSPLHFGNGTRLTVT.

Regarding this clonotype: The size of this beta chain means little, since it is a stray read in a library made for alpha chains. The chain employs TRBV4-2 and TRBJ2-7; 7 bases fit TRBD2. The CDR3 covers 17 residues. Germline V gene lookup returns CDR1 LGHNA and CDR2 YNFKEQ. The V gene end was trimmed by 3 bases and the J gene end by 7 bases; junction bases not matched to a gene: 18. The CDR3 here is CASSHPPGGLGGWEQYF. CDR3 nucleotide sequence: TGTGCCAGCAGCCACCCCCCCGGTGGACTAGGTGGGTGGGAGCAGTACTTC.

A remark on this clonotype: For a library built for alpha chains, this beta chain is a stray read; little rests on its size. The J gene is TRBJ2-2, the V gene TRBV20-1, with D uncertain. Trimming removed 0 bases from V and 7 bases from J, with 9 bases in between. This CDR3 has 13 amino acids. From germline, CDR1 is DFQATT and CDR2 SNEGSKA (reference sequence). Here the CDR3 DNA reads TGCAGTGCTAGAGATCACCGTAGCGGGGAGCTGTTTTTT. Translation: CSARDHRSGELFF.

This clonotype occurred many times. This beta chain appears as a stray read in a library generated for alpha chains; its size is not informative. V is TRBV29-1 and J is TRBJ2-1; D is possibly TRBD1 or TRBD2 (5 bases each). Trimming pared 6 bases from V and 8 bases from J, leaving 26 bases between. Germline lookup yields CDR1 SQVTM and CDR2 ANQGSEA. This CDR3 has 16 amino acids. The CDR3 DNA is TGCAGCGTATCCGCATCCGGTGGGGGATTGAGGGATGAGCAGTTCTTC. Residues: CSVSASGGGLRDEQFF.

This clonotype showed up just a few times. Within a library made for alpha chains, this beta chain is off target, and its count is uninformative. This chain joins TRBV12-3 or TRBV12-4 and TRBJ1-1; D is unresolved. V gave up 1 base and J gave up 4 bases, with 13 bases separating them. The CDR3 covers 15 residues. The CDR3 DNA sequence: TGTGCCAGCAGTTTAGGTACCGCCCGGGGCACTGAAGCTTTCTTT. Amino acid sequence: CASSLGTARGTEAFF.

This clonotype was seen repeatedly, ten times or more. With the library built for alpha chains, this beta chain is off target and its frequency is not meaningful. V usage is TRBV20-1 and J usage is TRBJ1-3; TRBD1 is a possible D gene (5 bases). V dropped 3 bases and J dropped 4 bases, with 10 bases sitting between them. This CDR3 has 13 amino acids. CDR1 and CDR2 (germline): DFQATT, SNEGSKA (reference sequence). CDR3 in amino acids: CSARGVTGNTIYF. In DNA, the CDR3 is TGCAGTGCTAGGGGGGTCACCGGAAACACCATATATTTT.

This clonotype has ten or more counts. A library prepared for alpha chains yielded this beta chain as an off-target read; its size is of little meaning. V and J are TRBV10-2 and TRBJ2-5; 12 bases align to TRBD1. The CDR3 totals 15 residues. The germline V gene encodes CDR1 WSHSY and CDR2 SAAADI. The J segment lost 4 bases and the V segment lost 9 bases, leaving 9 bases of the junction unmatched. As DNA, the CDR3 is TGCGCCAGTTTTTCCGGGACAGGGGGCGGAGAGACCCAGTACTTC. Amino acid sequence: CASFSGTGGGETQYF.

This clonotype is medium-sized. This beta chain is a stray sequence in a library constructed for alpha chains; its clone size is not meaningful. The CDR3 DNA is TGTGCCAGCAGCTCGACAGGGGCGGGGGGGTCCAAAAACATTCAGTACTTC. This translates into CASSSTGAGGSKNIQYF. The genes are TRBV12-3 or TRBV12-4 and TRBJ2-4; TRBD2 might be the D (9 bases). This CDR3 contains 17 residues. V shed 6 bases and J shed 2 bases, with 20 bases lying between them.